Shown below are 11 T cell receptor beta chains from a single sample sequenced in a study of vaccination effects on CD4 cells after COVID-19. Sequencing in the ViraFEST assay came after antigen-specific CD4+ T cells had been expanded with viral peptide pools, which were used to stimulate PBMC. The culture ran for 10 days before CD4+ T cells were isolated. Profiling relied on immunoSEQ multiplex PCR, and the TCRdb table lists in-frame clones only, not all of them. The sample yields fewer than 65,000 clones, 81% seen once. The antigens of these receptors remain unknown. The sample was CD4+ T cells from PBMCs cultured with HCoV-229E spike peptides, taken before COVID-19 vaccination. The receptors originated from a human donor who received a COVID-19 vaccine.

The chain employs TRBV3-1 (or the pseudogene TRBV3-2) and TRBJ1-4, with a possible D match to TRBD1 (6 bases). V was clipped by 0 bases and J by 5 bases, with 19 bases between them. Per the germline V gene, CDR1 is LGHDT and CDR2 is YNNKEL (reference sequence). The CDR3 consists of 18 residues. This CDR3 is CASSQDWDRGRINEKLFF. The CDR3, as DNA: TGTGCCAGCAGCCAAGATTGGGACCGGGGGCGGATAAATGAAAAACTGTTTTTT.

This clone showed up just once. The chain joins TRBV19 to TRBJ2-5, with 9 bases matching TRBD2. The germline gives CDR1 LNHDA, CDR2 SQIVND (reference sequence). V lost 4 bases to trimming and J lost 5 bases; unmatched junction nucleotides: 5. This CDR3 comprises 14 residues. CDR3 nucleotides: TGTGCCAGTAGTACAGGGACTAGCAGTGAGACCCAGTACTTC. Amino acids: CASSTGTSSETQYF.

The rearrangement links TRBV27 to TRBJ2-3; the match to TRBD1 covers 7 bases. The CDR3 is made up of 13 amino acids. The V segment lost 8 bases and the J segment 2 bases; nucleotides outside the gene matches: 4. Germline lookup yields CDR1 MNHEY and CDR2 SMNVEV (reference sequence). The CDR3 coding sequence is TGTGCCAGCCGGGACAGCAACACAGATACGCAGTATTTT. Translated: CASRDSNTDTQYF.

V gene TRBV30 combines with J gene TRBJ1-4; D call uncertain. CDR1 is GTSNPN, CDR2 SVGIG, per germline (reference sequence). CDR3 length: 16 amino acids. The V and J ends lost 0 bases and 0 bases respectively, with 11 bases between them. Here the CDR3 reads CAWSVHIGPTNEKLFF. CDR3 in DNA: TGTGCCTGGAGTGTACACATAGGACCAACTAATGAAAAACTGTTTTTT.

The CDR3 is CASSDPGQLLYEQYV. CDR3 nucleotide sequence: TGTGCCAGCAGTGACCCGGGACAGCTCCTCTACGAGCAGTACGTC. The V and J genes are TRBV6-2 or TRBV6-3 and TRBJ2-7; 7 nucleotides match TRBD1. Germline loops: CDR1 MNHEY, CDR2 SVGEGT. CDR3 size: 15 residues. The J segment lost 3 bases and the V segment lost 5 bases, leaving 10 bases of the junction unmatched.

CDR3 protein: CASSVVFRVVSPFYGYTF. The CDR3 bases are TGTGCCAGCAGCGTAGTCTTTCGTGTCGTCAGTCCTTTCTATGGCTACACCTTC. The chain carries TRBV9 and TRBJ1-2; D is unclear. V was cut by 0 bases and J by 4 bases, with 22 bases left in between. The CDR3 consists of 18 residues. The germline V gene has CDR1 SGDLS and CDR2 YYNGEE.

V is TRBV7-2 and J is TRBJ2-5; D is possibly TRBD1 or TRBD2 (5 bases each). This CDR3 is built from 14 residues. The germline CDR1 and CDR2 sequences are SGHTA and FQGNSA. Trimming removed 2 bases from V and 4 bases from J, with 11 bases in between. This chain's CDR3 is CASSLPGDLETQYF. The DNA for the CDR3 is TGTGCCAGCAGCTTACCTGGGGACCTAGAGACCCAGTACTTC. Using reference TRBV7-2 and TRBJ2-5 for the parts outside the CDR3, the full variable domain is GAGVSQSPSNKVTEKGKDVELRCDPISGHTALYWYRQSLGQGLEFLIYFQGNSAPDKSGLPSDRFSAERTGGSVSTLTIQRTQQEDSAVYLCASSLPGDLETQYFGPGTRLLVL.

V is TRBV6-5 and J is TRBJ2-5; no firm D call. Germline-derived CDR1 and CDR2 are MNHEY and SVGAGI. The CDR3 is made up of 10 amino acids. V shed 5 bases and J shed 4 bases, with 2 bases lying between them. The CDR3 region has the DNA TGTGCCAGCAGTCCAGAGACCCAGTACTTC. This sequence encodes CASSPETQYF.

V gene TRBV6-5 combines with J gene TRBJ2-7, with 9 bases that match TRBD1. CDR1 and CDR2 (germline): MNHEY, SVGAGI. The CDR3 is made up of 14 amino acids. V shed 5 bases and J 5 bases; nucleotides not matched to a gene: 7. This CDR3 is CASSPTGTGNEQYV. The CDR3 DNA follows: TGTGCCAGCAGTCCCACTGGGACAGGGAACGAGCAGTACGTC.

J is TRBJ1-2 and V is TRBV2; TRBD1 agrees at 9 bases. This CDR3 comprises 13 residues. The germline V gene encodes CDR1 SNHLY and CDR2 FYNNEI. Trimming removed 6 bases from V and 4 bases from J; junction bases left unmatched: 3. CDR3 region: CASRGQGGYGYTF. CDR3 nucleotides: TGTGCCAGCAGGGGACAGGGCGGCTATGGCTACACCTTC.

The chain carries TRBV2 and TRBJ1-2; tentatively, D is TRBD1 (6 bases). The V gene lost 6 bases and the J gene lost 1 base, with 12 bases spanning the gap. Germline V gene data show CDR1 as SNHLY and CDR2 as FYNNEI. The CDR3 spans 14 residues. The CDR3 is CASSLYRDNYGYTF. Written as DNA, the CDR3 is TGTGCCAGCAGCCTCTACAGGGATAACTATGGCTACACCTTC.